The text below deals with one T cell receptor beta chain. The CDR3 runs to 14 residues. Germline CDR1 MDHEN, CDR2 SYDVKM. After removal of 6 bases from V and 5 bases from J, the junction contained 7 bases not matched to a gene. This record comes from a study of blood T cell repertoires in COVID-19. In the study overall: PBMCs, B-cell-depleted T cells, or T cells provided the cDNA or gDNA that made up the material.

Original methodology: Estimation of nucleated cell counts relied on the amplification of reference gene primers. Clones were read by immunoSEQ multiplex PCR, and TCRdb kept only the in-frame ones, dropping some. The V and J calls and the clone size are those of that table, but D and trimming were determined from the DNA. Altogether about 170,000 clones are present, around four fifths being singletons, with the ten largest covering 3.5% to 5%. Clinical history reported by participants formed the basis on which cohorts were assigned. Two negative PCRs, clearance, or symptom resolution were required of recovered Cohort 3 donors.

The sequenced sample was PBMCs or T cells enriched from blood (not recorded which). The genes are TRBV28 and TRBJ1-1, with TRBD1 matching over 9 bases. This receptor was taken from a woman in her 50s who had recovered from COVID-19. The CDR3 nucleotides read TGTGCCAGCAGGGCCGGGACAGGGCGGACTGAAGCTTTCTTT. Its protein is CASRAGTGRTEAFF.